This entry concerns a single T cell receptor beta chain. The sample originates from a study of T-cell reconstitution after alpha-beta-depleted transplantation in children. Unique molecular identifiers were built into the TCRbeta library. Using its own MiXCR run on the PCR reads, TCRdb lists one record per CDR3 protein. Of 700,000 to 950,000 distinct CDR3 sequences in the sample, around 17% were seen once. The germline V gene encodes CDR1 GTSNPN and CDR2 SVGIG (reference sequence). V lost 4 bases and J lost 5, with 15 bases in between. The CDR3 is 13 amino acids. This clonotype was obtained from a male patient younger than 18 who had a stem cell transplant for acute lymphoblastic leukemia, so the T cells may come from the graft donor. The chain employs TRBV30 and TRBJ2-7; D may be TRBD2 (5 bases). The sample consisted of PBMCs, mostly from graft donor cells, taken 360 days after TCRalphabeta/CD19-depleted stem cell transplant. The DNA of the CDR3 is TGTGCCTGGAACCCGGGGAACGGCAACGAGCAGTACTTC. It yields the protein CAWNPGNGNEQYF.